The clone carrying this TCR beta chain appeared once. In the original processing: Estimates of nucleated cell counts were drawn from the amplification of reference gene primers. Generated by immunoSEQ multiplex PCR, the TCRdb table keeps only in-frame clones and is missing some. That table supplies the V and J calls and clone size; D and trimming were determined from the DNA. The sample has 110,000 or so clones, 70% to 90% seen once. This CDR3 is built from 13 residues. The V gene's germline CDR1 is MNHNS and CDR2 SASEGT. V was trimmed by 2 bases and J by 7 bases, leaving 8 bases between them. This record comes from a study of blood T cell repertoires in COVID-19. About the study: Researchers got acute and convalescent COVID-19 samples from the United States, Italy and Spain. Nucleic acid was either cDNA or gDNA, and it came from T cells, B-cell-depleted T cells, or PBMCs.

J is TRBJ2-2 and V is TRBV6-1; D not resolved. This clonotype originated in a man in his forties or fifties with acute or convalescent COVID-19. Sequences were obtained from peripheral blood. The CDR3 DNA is TGTGCCAGCAGTGAATTAGGCGGCGGGGAGCTGTTTTTT. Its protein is CASSELGGGELFF.